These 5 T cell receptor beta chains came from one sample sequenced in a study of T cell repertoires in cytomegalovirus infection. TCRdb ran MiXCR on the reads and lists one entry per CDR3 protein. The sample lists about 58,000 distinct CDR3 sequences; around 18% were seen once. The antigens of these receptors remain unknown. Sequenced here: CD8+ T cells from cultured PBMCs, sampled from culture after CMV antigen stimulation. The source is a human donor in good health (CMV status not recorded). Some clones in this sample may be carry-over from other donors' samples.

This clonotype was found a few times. The CDR3 coding sequence is TGTGCCAGCAGCCCACCCGTTGGACGGCGCTCCTACGAGCAGTACTTC. The encoded protein is CASSPPVGRRSYEQYF. This chain joins TRBV7-2 and TRBJ2-7; D unclear. V dropped 5 bases and J dropped 0 bases, with 17 bases sitting between them. CDR1 is SGHTA, CDR2 FQGNSA, per germline. The CDR3 has 16 amino acids.

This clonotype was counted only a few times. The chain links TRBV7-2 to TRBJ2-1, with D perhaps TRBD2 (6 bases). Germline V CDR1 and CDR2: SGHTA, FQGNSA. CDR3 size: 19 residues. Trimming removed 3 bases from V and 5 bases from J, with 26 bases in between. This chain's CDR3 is CASSLRDPTALIENNEQFF. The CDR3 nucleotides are TGTGCCAGCAGCTTGCGGGACCCGACCGCCCTTATCGAGAACAATGAGCAGTTCTTC.

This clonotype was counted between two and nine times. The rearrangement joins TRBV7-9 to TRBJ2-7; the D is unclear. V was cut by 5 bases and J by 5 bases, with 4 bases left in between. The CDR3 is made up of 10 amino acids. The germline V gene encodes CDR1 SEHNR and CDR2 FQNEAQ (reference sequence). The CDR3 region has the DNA TGTGCCAGCAGCCCGGACGAGCAGTACTTC. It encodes CASSPDEQYF.

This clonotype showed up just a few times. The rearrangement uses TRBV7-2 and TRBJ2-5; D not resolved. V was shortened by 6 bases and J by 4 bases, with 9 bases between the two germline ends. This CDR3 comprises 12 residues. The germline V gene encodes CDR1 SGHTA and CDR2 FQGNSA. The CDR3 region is CASRIGGETQYF. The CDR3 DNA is TGTGCCAGCAGAATCGGTGGAGAGACCCAGTACTTC.

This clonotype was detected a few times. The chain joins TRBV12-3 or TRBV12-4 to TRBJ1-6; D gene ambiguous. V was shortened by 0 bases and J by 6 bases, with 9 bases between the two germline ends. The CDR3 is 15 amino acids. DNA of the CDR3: TGTGCCAGCAGTTTAGCGGGCGCCTTTAATTCACCCCTCCACTTT. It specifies CASSLAGAFNSPLHF.